This record concerns one T cell receptor (beta chain) sequence. Its target is unknown. The CDR3 spans 13 residues. In germline, CDR1 is SGHRS, CDR2 YFSETQ. The germline V and J ends were trimmed by 2 bases and 9 bases, with 14 bases remaining between them. This sample was included in a study of beta chain features in type 1 diabetes. On the study more broadly: Across every sample, roughly 100 million sorted cells were examined in total.

Study-level findings and limits: Significant though moderate, a shortening of TCRB CDR3s appeared in all four CD4+ subsets of Type 1 diabetes patients.

The study reverse transcribed the entire isolated RNA, so it sequenced expressed TCRB transcripts. Clones were sequenced by immunoSEQ multiplex PCR, and TCRdb holds only the in-frame ones, with some missing. The table lists about 370,000 clones, about 10% of them singletons, with approximately 0.55% in the top ten. This TCR derives from a young man with type 1 diabetes. The chain has TRBV5-1 and TRBJ2-5; perhaps TRBD2 as D (5 bases). The sample taken for sequencing was central memory CD4+ T cells from blood. DNA for the CDR3: TGCGCCAGCAGCTTATTTGACGGGGAGTCCCAGTACTTC. It yields the protein CASSLFDGESQYF.